This is a list of T cell receptor beta chains from one sample in a study of cytotoxic CD8 clonotypes in ibrutinib-treated CLL. Repertoires were generated with immunoSEQ multiplex PCR, while TCRdb's copy carries only in-frame clones and drops some. Of 250,000 to 350,000 clones in the sample, approximately 79% were seen once. Specimen: PBMCs, collected at disease progression, from a patient treated with ibrutinib. The receptors derive from a human donor with chronic lymphocytic leukemia. Each CDR3 is given with its conserved first and last residue. D genes are given only for firm matches. Clone sizes are given selectively: once, few, many, or a class where the clone is expanded.

v_call	j_call	d_call	clone_size	cdr3_aa	cdr3_nt
TRBV9	TRBJ2-2	TRBD1	.	CASAGQGAGELFF	TGTGCCAGCGCCGGACAGGGGGCCGGGGAGCTGTTTTTT
TRBV10-3	TRBJ1-5	.	.	CAISESKGPQPQHF	TGTGCCATCAGTGAGTCGAAGGGGCCTCAGCCCCAGCATTTT
TRBV19	TRBJ1-2	TRBD1	.	CASTHSGTAYGYTF	TGTGCCAGTACCCACTCCGGGACAGCCTATGGCTACACCTTC
TRBV9	TRBJ1-1	.	.	CASGVNTEAFF	TGTGCCAGCGGGGTGAACACTGAAGCTTTCTTT
TRBV9	TRBJ1-4	.	.	CASSRTGGNEKLFF	TGTGCCAGCAGCCGGACCGGGGGTAATGAAAAACTGTTTTTT
TRBV18	TRBJ2-7	.	few	CASSPQFEGSYEQYF	TGTGCCAGCTCACCCCAGTTCGAAGGGTCCTACGAGCAGTACTTC
TRBV11-2	TRBJ2-6	.	.	CASSLGAGANVLTF	TGTGCCAGCAGCTTAGGGGCTGGGGCCAACGTCCTGACTTTC
TRBV25-1	TRBJ1-4	.	.	CASSVRGEKLFF	TGTGCCAGCAGTGTTCGGGGTGAAAAACTGTTTTTT
TRBV5-4	TRBJ2-7	.	.	CASSLEPSASPYEQYF	TGTGCCAGCAGCTTGGAACCTAGCGCCTCCCCCTACGAGCAGTACTTC
TRBV20-1	TRBJ2-5	.	.	CSARDLGTQYF	TGCAGTGCTAGAGATTTGGGAACCCAGTACTTC
TRBV6-6	TRBJ2-3	TRBD2	few	CASSTSGGAADTQYF	TGTGCCAGCAGTACTAGCGGGGGGGCAGCAGATACGCAGTATTTT
TRBV29-1	TRBJ2-2	.	.	CSVRRDSRTGELFF	TGCAGCGTTAGGCGGGACTCCAGAACCGGGGAGCTGTTTTTT
TRBV4-1	TRBJ1-1	TRBD1	.	CASSQDMPGQSTEAFF	TGCGCCAGCAGCCAAGATATGCCGGGACAGAGTACTGAAGCTTTCTTT